The T cell receptor beta chain described here comes from a study of OX40 agonist ivuxolimab in advanced cancers. Study outcomes and limitations: Averaged across samples, CD8+ T cells carried more expanded clones than CD4+ did.

By share of the sample, this clone is medium-sized. Its matching antigen is unknown. Generated by immunoSEQ multiplex PCR, the TCRdb table keeps only in-frame clones and is missing some. The sample lists some 19,000 clones, roughly 89% occurring once. Sequenced here: CD4+ or CD8+ T cells sorted from blood, sampled in a trial of the OX40 agonist ivuxolimab. The TCR was taken from an adult with an advanced solid tumor such as melanoma, head and neck, liver or kidney cancer.

As DNA, the CDR3 is TGCGCCAGCAGCCAAGAGGGCCAGGGGGATAGTTCTGGGGCCAACGTCCTGACTTTC. Protein: CASSQEGQGDSSGANVLTF. The chain carries TRBV4-1 and TRBJ2-6, with 7 nucleotides matching TRBD1. The trim removed 0 bases at V and 1 base at J, leaving 9 bases unmatched. CDR1 MGHRA and CDR2 YSYEKL come from the germline V gene. CDR3 length: 19 amino acids.